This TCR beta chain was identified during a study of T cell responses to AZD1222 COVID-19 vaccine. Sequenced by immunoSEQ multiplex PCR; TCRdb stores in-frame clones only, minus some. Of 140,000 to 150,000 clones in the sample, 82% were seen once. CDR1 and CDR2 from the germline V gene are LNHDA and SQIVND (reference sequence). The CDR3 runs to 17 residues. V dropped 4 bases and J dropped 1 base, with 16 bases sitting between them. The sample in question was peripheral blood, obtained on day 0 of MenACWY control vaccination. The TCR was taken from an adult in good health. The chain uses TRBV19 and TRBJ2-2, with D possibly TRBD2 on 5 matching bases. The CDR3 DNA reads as TGTGCCAGTAGTAAGCGGACGGCCAAACTGAACACCGGGGAGCTGTTTTTT. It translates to CASSKRTAKLNTGELFF.